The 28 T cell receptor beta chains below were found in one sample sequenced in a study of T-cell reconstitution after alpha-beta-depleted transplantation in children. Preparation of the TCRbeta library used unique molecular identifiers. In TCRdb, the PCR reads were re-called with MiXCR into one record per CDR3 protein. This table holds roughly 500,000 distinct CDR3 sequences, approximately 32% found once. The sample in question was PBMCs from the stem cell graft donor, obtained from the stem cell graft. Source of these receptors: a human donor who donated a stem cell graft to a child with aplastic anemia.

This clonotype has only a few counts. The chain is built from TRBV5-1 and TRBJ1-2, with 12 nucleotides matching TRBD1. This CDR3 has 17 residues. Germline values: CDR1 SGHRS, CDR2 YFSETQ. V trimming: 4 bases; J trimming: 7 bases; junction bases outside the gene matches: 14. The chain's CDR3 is CASSEGTGGSPFGGYTF. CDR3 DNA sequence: TGCGCCAGCAGCGAGGGGACAGGGGGCTCTCCGTTTGGTGGCTACACCTTC.

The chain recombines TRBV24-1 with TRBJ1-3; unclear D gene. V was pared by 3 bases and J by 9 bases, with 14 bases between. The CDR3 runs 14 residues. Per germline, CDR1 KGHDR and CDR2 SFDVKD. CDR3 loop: CATSDGPGRGTIYF. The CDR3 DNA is TGTGCCACCAGTGATGGCCCCGGCCGGGGCACCATATATTTT.

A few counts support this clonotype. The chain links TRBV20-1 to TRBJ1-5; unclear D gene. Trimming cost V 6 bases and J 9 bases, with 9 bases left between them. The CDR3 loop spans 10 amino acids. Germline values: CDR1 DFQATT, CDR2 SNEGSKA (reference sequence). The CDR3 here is CSAGSGPQHF. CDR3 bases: TGCAGTGCCGGGTCGGGGCCCCAGCATTTT.

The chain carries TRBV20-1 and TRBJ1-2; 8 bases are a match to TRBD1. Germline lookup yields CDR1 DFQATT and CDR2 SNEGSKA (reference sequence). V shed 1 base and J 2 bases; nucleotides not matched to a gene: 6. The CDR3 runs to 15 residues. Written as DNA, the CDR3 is TGCAGTGCTAGAGGGACAGGGAACGTCAACTATGGCTACACCTTC. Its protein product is CSARGTGNVNYGYTF.

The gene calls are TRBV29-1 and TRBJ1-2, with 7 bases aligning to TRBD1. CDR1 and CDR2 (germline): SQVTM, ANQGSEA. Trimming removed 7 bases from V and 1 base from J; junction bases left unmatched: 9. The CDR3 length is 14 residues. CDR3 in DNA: TGCAGCGCCGCGGGCAGGGGGATTAACTATGGCTACACCTTC. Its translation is CSAAGRGINYGYTF.

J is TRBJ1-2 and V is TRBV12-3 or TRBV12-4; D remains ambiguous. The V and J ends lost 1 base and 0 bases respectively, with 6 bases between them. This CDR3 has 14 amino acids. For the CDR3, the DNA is TGTGCCAGCAGTTTAGACCTAGCTAACTATGGCTACACCTTC. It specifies CASSLDLANYGYTF.

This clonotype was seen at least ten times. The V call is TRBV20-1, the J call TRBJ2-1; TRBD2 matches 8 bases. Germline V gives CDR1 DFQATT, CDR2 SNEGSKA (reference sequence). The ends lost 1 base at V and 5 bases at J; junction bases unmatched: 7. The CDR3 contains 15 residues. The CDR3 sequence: CSARVGTSGHNEQFF. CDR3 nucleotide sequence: TGCAGTGCTAGAGTGGGAACTAGCGGCCACAATGAGCAGTTCTTC.

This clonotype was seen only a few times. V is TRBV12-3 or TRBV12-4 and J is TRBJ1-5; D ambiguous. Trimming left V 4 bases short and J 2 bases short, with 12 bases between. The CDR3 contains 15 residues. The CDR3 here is CASSSPGRGNQPQHF. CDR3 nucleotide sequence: TGTGCCAGCAGTTCGCCCGGACGTGGCAATCAGCCCCAGCATTTT.

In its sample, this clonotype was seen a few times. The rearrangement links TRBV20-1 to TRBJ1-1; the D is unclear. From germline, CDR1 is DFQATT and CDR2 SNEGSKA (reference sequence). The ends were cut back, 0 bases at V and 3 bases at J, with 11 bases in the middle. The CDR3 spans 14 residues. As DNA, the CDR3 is TGCAGTGCTAGAGAGCCCAGAGGCTACACTGAAGCTTTCTTT. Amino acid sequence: CSAREPRGYTEAFF.

CDR3 in amino acids: CSARDRFNSTDTQYF. The CDR3 nucleotides are TGCAGTGCTAGAGATCGCTTCAACAGCACAGATACGCAGTATTTT. The rearrangement joins TRBV20-1 to TRBJ2-3; D call uncertain. The CDR3 totals 15 residues. Germline V lookup: CDR1 DFQATT, CDR2 SNEGSKA (reference sequence). Deletions cut 0 bases from V and 0 bases from J, with 10 bases between.

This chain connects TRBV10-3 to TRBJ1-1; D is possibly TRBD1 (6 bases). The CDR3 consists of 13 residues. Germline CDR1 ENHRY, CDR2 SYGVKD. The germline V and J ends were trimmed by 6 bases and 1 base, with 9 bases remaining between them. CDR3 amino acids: CAISAGQNTEAFF. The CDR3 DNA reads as TGTGCCATCAGCGCGGGACAGAACACTGAAGCTTTCTTT.

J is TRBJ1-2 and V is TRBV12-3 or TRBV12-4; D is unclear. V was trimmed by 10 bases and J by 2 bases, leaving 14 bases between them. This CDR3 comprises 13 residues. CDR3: CATSNTRNYGYTF. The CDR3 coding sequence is TGTGCCACCTCCAATACAAGAAACTATGGCTACACCTTC.

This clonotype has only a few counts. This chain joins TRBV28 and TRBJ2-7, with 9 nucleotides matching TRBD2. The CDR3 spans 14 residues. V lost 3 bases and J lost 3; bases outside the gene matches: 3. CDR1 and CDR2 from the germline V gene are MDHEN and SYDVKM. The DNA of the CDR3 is TGTGCCAGCAGTTTGGCTAGCGGGATCTACGAGCAGTACTTC. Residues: CASSLASGIYEQYF.

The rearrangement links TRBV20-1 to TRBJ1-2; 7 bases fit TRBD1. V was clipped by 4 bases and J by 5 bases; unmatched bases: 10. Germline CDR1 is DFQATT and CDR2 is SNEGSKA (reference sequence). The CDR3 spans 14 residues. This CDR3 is CSANQGQNLYGYTF. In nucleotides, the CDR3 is TGCAGTGCTAACCAGGGACAGAATCTTTATGGCTACACCTTC.

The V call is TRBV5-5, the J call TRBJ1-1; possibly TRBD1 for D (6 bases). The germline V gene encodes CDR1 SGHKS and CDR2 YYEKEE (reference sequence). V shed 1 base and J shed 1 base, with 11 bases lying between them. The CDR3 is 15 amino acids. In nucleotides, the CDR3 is TGTGCCAGCAGCTTGTCGGACAGAGGGAACACTGAAGCTTTCTTT. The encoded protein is CASSLSDRGNTEAFF.

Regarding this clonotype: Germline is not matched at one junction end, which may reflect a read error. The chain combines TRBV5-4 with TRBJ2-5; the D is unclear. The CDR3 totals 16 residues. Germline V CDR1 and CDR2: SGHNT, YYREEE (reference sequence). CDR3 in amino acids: CASSLEVTAPREAQYF. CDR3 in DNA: TGTGCCAGCAGCTTGGAGGTTACAGCCCCAAGAGAGGCCCAGTACTTC.

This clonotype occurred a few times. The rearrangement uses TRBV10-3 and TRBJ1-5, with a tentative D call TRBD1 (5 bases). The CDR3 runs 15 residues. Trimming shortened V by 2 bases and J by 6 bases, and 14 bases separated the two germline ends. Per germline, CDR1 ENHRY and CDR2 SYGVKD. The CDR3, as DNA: TGTGCCATCAGTGAGACCCAGGGTTGGCTTCAGCCCCAGCATTTT. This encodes CAISETQGWLQPQHF.

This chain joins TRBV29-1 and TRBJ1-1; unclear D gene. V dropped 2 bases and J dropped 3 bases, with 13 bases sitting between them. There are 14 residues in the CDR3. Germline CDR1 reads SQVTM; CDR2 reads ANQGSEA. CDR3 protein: CSVEYRQMHTEAFF. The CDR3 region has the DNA TGCAGCGTTGAATATCGGCAGATGCACACTGAAGCTTTCTTT.

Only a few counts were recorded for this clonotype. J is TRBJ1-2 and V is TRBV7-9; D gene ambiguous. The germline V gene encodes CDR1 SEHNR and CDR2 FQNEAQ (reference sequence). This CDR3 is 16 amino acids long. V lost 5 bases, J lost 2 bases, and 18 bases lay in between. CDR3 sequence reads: CASSPKGTRGNYGYTF. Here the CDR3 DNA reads TGTGCCAGCAGCCCCAAGGGTACGAGAGGGAACTATGGCTACACCTTC. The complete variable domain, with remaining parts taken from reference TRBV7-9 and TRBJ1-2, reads DTGVSQNPRHKITKRGQNVTFRCDPISEHNRLYWYRQTLGQGPEFLTYFQNEAQLEKSRLLSDRFSAERPKGSFSTLEIQRTEQGDSAMYLCASSPKGTRGNYGYTFGSGTRLTVV.

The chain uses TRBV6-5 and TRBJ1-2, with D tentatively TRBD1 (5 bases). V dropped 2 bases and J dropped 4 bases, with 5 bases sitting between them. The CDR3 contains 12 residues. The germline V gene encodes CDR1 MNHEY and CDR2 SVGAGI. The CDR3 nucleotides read TGTGCCAGCAGTTACAGGGGCTATGGCTACACCTTC. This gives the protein CASSYRGYGYTF.

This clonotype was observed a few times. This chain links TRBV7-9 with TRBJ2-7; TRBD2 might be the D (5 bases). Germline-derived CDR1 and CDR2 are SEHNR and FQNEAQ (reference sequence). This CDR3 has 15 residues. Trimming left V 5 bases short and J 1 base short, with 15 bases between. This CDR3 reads CASSDGVIGSYEQYF. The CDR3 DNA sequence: TGTGCCAGCAGCGACGGGGTTATTGGGTCCTACGAGCAGTACTTC.

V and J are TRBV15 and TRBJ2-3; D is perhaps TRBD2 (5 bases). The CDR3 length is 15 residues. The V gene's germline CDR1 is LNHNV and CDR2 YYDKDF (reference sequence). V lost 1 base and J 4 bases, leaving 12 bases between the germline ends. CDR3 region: CATSRAAGGADTQYF. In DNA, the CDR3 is TGTGCCACCAGCAGAGCGGCTGGAGGCGCAGATACGCAGTATTTT.

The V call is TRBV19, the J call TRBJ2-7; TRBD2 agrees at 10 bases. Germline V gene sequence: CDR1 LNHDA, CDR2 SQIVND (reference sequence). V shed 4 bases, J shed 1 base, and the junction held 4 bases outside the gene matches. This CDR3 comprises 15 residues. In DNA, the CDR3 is TGTGCCAGTAGTAACTCGGGACTAGCGTCCTACGAGCAGTACTTC. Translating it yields CASSNSGLASYEQYF. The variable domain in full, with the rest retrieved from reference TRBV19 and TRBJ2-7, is DGGITQSPKYLFRKEGQNVTLSCEQNLNHDAMYWYRQDPGQGLRLIYYSQIVNDFQKGDIAEGYSVSREKKESFPLTVTSAQKNPTAFYLCASSNSGLASYEQYFGPGTRLTVT.

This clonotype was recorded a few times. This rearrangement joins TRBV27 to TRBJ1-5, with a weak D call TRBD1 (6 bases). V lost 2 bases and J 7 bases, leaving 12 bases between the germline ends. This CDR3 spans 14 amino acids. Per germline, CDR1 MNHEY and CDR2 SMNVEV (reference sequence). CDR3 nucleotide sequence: TGTGCCAGCAGTTTAGGGGGGCGCGGACAGCCCCAGCATTTT. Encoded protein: CASSLGGRGQPQHF.

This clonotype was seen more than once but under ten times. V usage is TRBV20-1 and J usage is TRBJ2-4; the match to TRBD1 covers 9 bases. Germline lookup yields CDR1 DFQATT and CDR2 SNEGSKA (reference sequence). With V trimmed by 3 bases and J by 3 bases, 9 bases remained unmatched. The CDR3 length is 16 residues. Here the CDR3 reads CSAREKDRGRKNIQYF. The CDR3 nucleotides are TGCAGTGCTAGGGAAAAGGACAGGGGCCGCAAAAACATTCAGTACTTC.

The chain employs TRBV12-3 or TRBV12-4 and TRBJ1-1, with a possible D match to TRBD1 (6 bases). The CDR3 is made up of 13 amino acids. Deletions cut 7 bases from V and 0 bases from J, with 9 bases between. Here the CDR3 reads CASNDRMNTEAFF. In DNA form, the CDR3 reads TGTGCCAGCAATGACAGGATGAACACTGAAGCTTTCTTT.

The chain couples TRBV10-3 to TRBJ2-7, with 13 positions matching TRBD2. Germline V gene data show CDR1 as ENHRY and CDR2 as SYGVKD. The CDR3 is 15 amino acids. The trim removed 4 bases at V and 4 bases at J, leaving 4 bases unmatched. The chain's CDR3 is CAISAGLAGAYEQYV. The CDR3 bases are TGTGCCATCAGTGCCGGACTAGCGGGAGCGTACGAGCAGTACGTC.

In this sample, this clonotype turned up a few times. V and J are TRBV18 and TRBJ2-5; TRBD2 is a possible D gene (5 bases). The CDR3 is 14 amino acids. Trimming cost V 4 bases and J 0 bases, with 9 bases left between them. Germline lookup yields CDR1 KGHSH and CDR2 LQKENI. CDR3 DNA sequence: TGTGCCAGCTCACTTATGCGGGACCAAGAGACCCAGTACTTC. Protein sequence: CASSLMRDQETQYF.